A single sample is the source of the 8 T cell receptor beta chains below, sequenced in a study of T cells after yellow fever vaccination. TCRdb re-derived calls from the 5' RACE reads in MiXCR, one entry per CDR3 protein. This sample has approximately 510,000 distinct CDR3 sequences; 21% occur once, and the top ten carry about a sixth. The material sequenced was PBMCs, taken roughly 20 days after the first yellow fever vaccination. Receptors were obtained from a man aged 18-30 years who received the YFV17D yellow fever vaccine.

This clonotype was seen more than once but under ten times. The chain employs TRBV4-3 and TRBJ1-2; D is unresolved. Germline CDR1 LGHNA, CDR2 YSLEER. The V gene lost 3 bases and the J gene lost 2 bases, with 4 bases spanning the gap. The length of the CDR3 is 12 residues. The CDR3 reads CASSQRNYGYTF. CDR3 DNA: TGCGCCAGCAGCCAGAGGAACTATGGCTACACCTTC.

In its sample, this clonotype was seen a few times. The genes are TRBV5-1 and TRBJ2-5, with unresolved D. The CDR3 is made up of 12 amino acids. Germline CDR1 and CDR2: SGHRS and YFSETQ. Trimming removed 5 bases at V and 4 bases at J, with 9 bases between. The CDR3 sequence: CASREITETQYF. Here the CDR3 DNA reads TGCGCCAGCAGGGAGATAACAGAGACCCAGTACTTC.

The chain has TRBV18 and TRBJ2-7, with 8 bases aligning to TRBD1. In germline, CDR1 is KGHSH, CDR2 LQKENI. The CDR3 runs to 13 residues. With V trimmed by 4 bases and J by 6 bases, 5 bases remained unmatched. The CDR3 DNA is TGTGCCAGCTCACTTACACAGGGGGTCGAGCAGTACGTC. Translating gives CASSLTQGVEQYV.

The gene calls are TRBV21-1 and TRBJ2-3; the table's TRBD2 call for D was not verified on the DNA. TRBV21-1 is listed as a pseudogene. The length of the CDR3 is 18 residues. The CDR3 DNA reads as TGTGCCAGCAGCCCCCACGACGGAGCGGGTCTTGGCACAGATACGCAGTATTTT. Translation gives CASSPHDGAGLGTDTQYF.

In its sample, this clonotype was seen a few times. V gene TRBV7-9 combines with J gene TRBJ2-7; 8 nucleotides match TRBD1. The junction had 4 bases not matched to a gene; V was cut back by 5 bases and J by 10 bases. Germline CDR1 and CDR2: SEHNR and FQNEAQ (reference sequence). CDR3 length equals 11 residues. CDR3 coding DNA: TGTGCCAGCAGCCCCGGACAGGGACAGTACGTC. The encoded protein is CASSPGQGQYV.

The chain joins TRBV2 to TRBJ2-5, with 10 bases that match TRBD2. V lost 4 bases to trimming and J lost 5 bases; unmatched junction nucleotides: 1. The CDR3 contains 13 residues. Germline CDR1 SNHLY, CDR2 FYNNEI. CDR3 residues: CASSGGLAETQYF. The CDR3 DNA is TGTGCCAGCAGTGGGGGACTAGCGGAGACCCAGTACTTC. Drawing the rest from reference TRBV2 and TRBJ2-5, the complete variable domain is EPEVTQTPSHQVTQMGQEVILRCVPISNHLYFYWYRQILGQKVEFLVSFYNNEISEKSEIFDDQFSVERPDGSNFTLKIRSTKLEDSAMYFCASSGGLAETQYFGPGTRLLVL.

The rearrangement uses TRBV6-2 or TRBV6-3 and TRBJ1-1; weak D call: TRBD1 (6 bases). The ends were cut back, 6 bases at V and 8 bases at J, with 25 bases in the middle. The CDR3 is made up of 16 amino acids. Germline V gives CDR1 MNHEY, CDR2 SVGEGT. The CDR3 reads CASSRSGGHTRREAFF. The CDR3 bases are TGTGCCAGCAGCCGCTCCGGGGGACATACTCGTCGGGAAGCTTTCTTT.

This rearrangement joins TRBV6-1 to TRBJ1-1; weak D call: TRBD1 (6 bases). Germline-derived CDR1 and CDR2 are MNHNS and SASEGT. This CDR3 region has 13 residues. Trimming left V 2 bases short and J 4 bases short, with 8 bases between. The CDR3 nucleotides read TGTGCCAGCAGTGAAACAGGGAGCACTGAAGCTTTCTTT. Translating it yields CASSETGSTEAFF.